This TCR beta chain was captured by sequencing in a study of blood T cell repertoires in COVID-19. Study as a whole: The United States, Italy and Spain supplied acute and convalescent COVID-19 samples. Nucleic acid was either cDNA or gDNA, and it came from T cells, B-cell-depleted T cells, or PBMCs.

The germline gives CDR1 LNHDA, CDR2 SQIVND (reference sequence). The V gene lost 7 bases and the J gene lost 5 bases, with 18 bases spanning the gap. CDR3 size: 14 residues. Authors' analysis steps: Reference gene primers were amplified, and this amplification served to estimate nucleated cell counts. The repertoire was sequenced with immunoSEQ multiplex PCR; TCRdb's copy has only in-frame clones and lacks some. That table supplies the V and J calls and clone size; D and trimming were determined from the DNA. The table has hundreds of thousands of clones, 85% to 90% seen once. This clonotype originated in a man aged 55 to 70 with acute or convalescent COVID-19. The chain joins TRBV19 to TRBJ2-7, with D maybe TRBD1 (6 bases). What was sequenced was peripheral blood. CDR3 sequence (DNA): TGTGCCAGTAATCGAGGTCAGGGGAACGACGAGCAGTACTTC. Translated, it gives CASNRGQGNDEQYF.